This T cell receptor (beta chain) originates from a study of T cell repertoires in cytomegalovirus infection. Study information: Shared public TCR beta signatures pointed to both CMV infection and a matching HLA type.

TCRdb processed the reads anew with MiXCR; each CDR3 protein has one entry. The sample has roughly 760,000 distinct CDR3 sequences, approximately 40% seen once; the top ten hold 2.5% to 3.5%. CDR3 length: 17 amino acids. Germline values: CDR1 MNHEY, CDR2 SVGAGI. Trimming removed 6 bases at V and 0 bases at J, with 18 bases between. This clonotype occurred a few times. The receptor's source is a human donor in good health (CMV status not recorded). Some clones in this sample may be carry-over from other donors' samples. Sequenced material: PBMCs. V gene TRBV6-5 combines with J gene TRBJ1-3; tentative D call: TRBD1 (5 bases). CDR3 DNA sequence: TGTGCCAGCAGGGGGGTCCGGACGGTTGACTCTGGAAACACCATATATTTT. Translated: CASRGVRTVDSGNTIYF.